Ten or more counts support the clone carrying this T cell receptor (beta chain). Its antigen is unknown. This sample stems from a study of T cells in Graves' hyperthyroidism and ophthalmopathy. The ends lost 5 bases at V and 2 bases at J; junction bases unmatched: 17. CDR1 is SQVTM and CDR2 is ANQGSEA in the germline V gene. The CDR3 extends over 18 amino acids. Study conclusions and caveats: Most thyroid clonotypes with frequency above 0.001 were detected in blood. Stable hyperthyroidism was told apart from ophthalmopathy by a model built on 13 V-J features. In validation, the model predicted ophthalmopathy. These predictions came a median roughly six months before onset.

RNA transcripts were the template for amplifying TCR beta CDR3 regions. A set of HTBI primers served as the primers for a first-round RT-PCR of the TCR CDR3. TCRdb independently ran MiXCR on the multiplex PCR reads; one entry per CDR3 protein. Among hundreds of thousands of distinct CDR3 sequences listed, 11% to 15% were seen once. The chain combines TRBV29-1 with TRBJ2-3, with 9 bases matching TRBD2. This clonotype was obtained from a woman aged 18-29 years with Graves' hyperthyroidism. Sequencing input: blood. CDR3 DNA sequence: TGCAGCGTTCCGGGAGGTAGCGGGAGCGGGGCCCCCACAGATACGCAGTATTTT. This encodes CSVPGGSGSGAPTDTQYF.